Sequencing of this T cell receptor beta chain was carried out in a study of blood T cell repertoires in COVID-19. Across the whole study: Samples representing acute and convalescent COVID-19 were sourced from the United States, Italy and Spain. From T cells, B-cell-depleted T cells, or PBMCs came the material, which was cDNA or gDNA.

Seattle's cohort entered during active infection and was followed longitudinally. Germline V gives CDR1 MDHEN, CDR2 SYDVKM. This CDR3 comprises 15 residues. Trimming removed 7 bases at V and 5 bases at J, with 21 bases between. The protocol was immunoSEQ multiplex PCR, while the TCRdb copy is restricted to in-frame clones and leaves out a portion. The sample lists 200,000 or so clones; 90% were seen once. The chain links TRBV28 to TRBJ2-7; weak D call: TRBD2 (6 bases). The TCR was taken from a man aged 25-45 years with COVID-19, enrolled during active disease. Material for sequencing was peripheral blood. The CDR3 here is CASIPPGGINNEQYF. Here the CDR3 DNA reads TGTGCCAGCATTCCCCCTGGAGGGATAAATAACGAGCAGTACTTC.